Following are 20 T cell receptor beta chains from one sample sequenced in a study of T cell responses to AZD1222 COVID-19 vaccine. Only in-frame clones appear in the TCRdb table, and some are missing; sequencing was by immunoSEQ multiplex PCR. The repertoire includes approximately 50,000 clones, around nine tenths of them detected once, and roughly 7.2% sits in the top ten. Sample: peripheral blood, taken 28 days after the second AZD1222 dose. These receptors were collected from an adult who received the AZD1222 COVID-19 vaccine.

Of note for this clone: Sequence at one end of the junction differs from germline and may be a read error. This sequence joins TRBV7-7 and TRBJ2-1; D call uncertain. Germline-derived CDR1 and CDR2 are SSHAT and FNYEAQ (reference sequence). This CDR3 has 13 amino acids. DNA for the CDR3: TGTGCTAGCAGCTTAGGTCTCGCAGGCGAGCAGTTCTTC. Protein product: CASSLGLAGEQFF.

The chain combines TRBV19 with TRBJ1-2; possibly TRBD1 for D (5 bases). The CDR3 extends over 13 amino acids. Trimming took off 3 bases at V and 7 bases at J, with 12 bases between the two ends. Germline-derived CDR1 and CDR2 are LNHDA and SQIVND (reference sequence). The CDR3 reads CASSMEGRSGYTF. Here the CDR3 DNA reads TGTGCCAGTAGTATGGAGGGGAGGTCTGGCTACACCTTC.

CDR3 in amino acids: CASTQRGAGYEQYF. In DNA, the CDR3 is TGTGCCAGCACCCAAAGGGGGGCGGGTTACGAGCAGTACTTC. This sequence joins TRBV6-5 and TRBJ2-7; tentatively, D is TRBD1 or TRBD2 (6 bases each). The CDR3 runs to 14 residues. The germline CDR1 and CDR2 sequences are MNHEY and SVGAGI. Trimming cost V 7 bases and J 4 bases, with 17 bases left between them.

The chain recombines TRBV24-1 with TRBJ2-1, with 12 bases fitting TRBD2. The CDR3 totals 16 residues. From germline, CDR1 is KGHDR and CDR2 SFDVKD. The ends lost 3 bases at V and 7 bases at J; junction bases unmatched: 6. The CDR3 loop reads CATSDLGTSGPNEQFF. CDR3 DNA: TGTGCCACCAGTGATCTCGGGACTAGCGGGCCTAATGAGCAGTTCTTC.

The gene calls are TRBV19 and TRBJ2-5, with 13 positions matching TRBD2. This CDR3 spans 16 amino acids. The ends lost 4 bases at V and 5 bases at J; junction bases unmatched: 7. CDR1 LNHDA and CDR2 SQIVND come from the germline V gene (reference sequence). CDR3 coding DNA: TGTGCCAGTAGTACCACCGGGACTAGCGGGGTGGAGACCCAGTACTTC. Protein: CASSTTGTSGVETQYF.

V and J are TRBV5-1 and TRBJ1-6, with a possible D match to TRBD1 (5 bases). V was shortened by 0 bases and J by 7 bases, with 8 bases between the two germline ends. Germline loops: CDR1 SGHRS, CDR2 YFSETQ. CDR3 length equals 14 residues. The CDR3 loop is CASSLAQGNSPLHF. For the CDR3, the DNA is TGCGCCAGCAGCTTGGCCCAGGGAAATTCACCCCTCCACTTT.

The chain carries TRBV24-1 and TRBJ2-2, with 8 bases aligning to TRBD2. J gave up 3 bases and V 3 bases, and 8 bases lay outside the gene matches. Germline V gene lookup returns CDR1 KGHDR and CDR2 SFDVKD. There are 17 residues in the CDR3. Here the CDR3 reads CATSDPPGGLDTGELFF. CDR3 DNA sequence: TGTGCCACCAGTGATCCTCCGGGGGGGCTGGACACCGGGGAGCTGTTTTTT.

This clone was seen only once. This chain links TRBV6-6 with TRBJ1-4, with D perhaps TRBD1 (6 bases). CDR1 is MNHNY, CDR2 SVGAGI, per germline (reference sequence). V dropped 5 bases and J dropped 3 bases, with 16 bases sitting between them. The length of the CDR3 is 16 residues. The CDR3 DNA reads TGTGCCAGCAGTCGAAACCCACAGGGTTCTAATGAAAAACTGTTTTTT. It encodes CASSRNPQGSNEKLFF.

In its sample, this clone was seen once. Other DNA sequences in this sample translate to the same CDR3. The chain combines TRBV28 with TRBJ2-7; D is undetermined. Between the trimmed V and J ends, which lost 5 bases and 3 bases, there was a span of 5 bases. Germline V gene lookup returns CDR1 MDHEN and CDR2 SYDVKM. The CDR3 is 11 residues long. The CDR3 DNA is TGTGCCAGCAGTCTTTACTACGAGCAGTACTTC. This encodes CASSLYYEQYF.

This clone was recorded a few times. The chain has TRBV28 and TRBJ1-5; no clear D. In germline, CDR1 is MDHEN, CDR2 SYDVKM. This CDR3 is 12 amino acids long. V was pared by 5 bases and J by 4 bases, with 6 bases between. CDR3 DNA: TGTGCCAGCAGTAGACGGAATCAGCCCCAGCATTTT. Translated: CASSRRNQPQHF.

Written as DNA, the CDR3 is TGTGCCAGCAGCTACCAGACAGGGACCAGCAATCAGCCCCAGCATTTT. It encodes CASSYQTGTSNQPQHF. The gene calls are TRBV7-9 and TRBJ1-5; 7 nucleotides align to TRBD1. Trimming cost V 4 bases and J 1 base; bases outside gene matches: 7. Germline V gives CDR1 SEHNR, CDR2 FQNEAQ (reference sequence). The CDR3 length is 16 residues.

The chain recombines TRBV2 with TRBJ2-5, with D unclear. Trimming removed 6 bases at V and 5 bases at J, with 13 bases between. Per germline, CDR1 SNHLY and CDR2 FYNNEI. The CDR3 contains 13 residues. The CDR3 loop is CASRGPLRETQYF. The CDR3 region has the DNA TGTGCCAGCAGAGGTCCCTTACGGGAGACCCAGTACTTC.

The chain is built from TRBV5-1 and TRBJ2-7, with D tentatively TRBD1 (7 bases). V was shortened by 3 bases and J by 6 bases, with 13 bases between the two germline ends. The length of the CDR3 is 13 residues. Germline V CDR1 and CDR2: SGHRS, YFSETQ. The CDR3 reads CASSWAQGGEQYF. Here the CDR3 DNA reads TGCGCCAGCAGCTGGGCCCAGGGGGGCGAGCAGTACTTC.

The chain links TRBV5-6 to TRBJ2-3; 10 nucleotides line up with TRBD2. Germline V gives CDR1 SGHDT, CDR2 YYEEEE. CDR3 length equals 16 residues. With 4 bases clipped from V and 4 bases from J, the junction kept 9 bases outside the gene matches. The CDR3 loop is CASSPRLAGQSDTQYF. The CDR3 DNA is TGTGCCAGCAGCCCTCGACTAGCGGGCCAGTCAGATACGCAGTATTTT.

This rearrangement joins TRBV28 to TRBJ2-1; 12 nucleotides line up with TRBD2. Germline V lookup: CDR1 MDHEN, CDR2 SYDVKM. The J segment lost 2 bases and the V segment lost 8 bases, leaving 4 bases of the junction unmatched. The CDR3 loop spans 15 amino acids. CDR3 bases: TGTGCCAGCCACGGACTAGCGGGACCCTACAATGAGCAGTTCTTC. Translated, it gives CASHGLAGPYNEQFF.

The rearrangement joins TRBV6-2 or TRBV6-3 to TRBJ1-5, with D possibly TRBD1 on 5 matching bases. Per the germline V gene, CDR1 is MNHEY and CDR2 is SVGEGT. V was clipped by 6 bases and J by 3 bases, with 15 bases between them. The length of the CDR3 is 15 residues. The chain's CDR3 is CASSYSSRVNQPQHF. The CDR3 DNA reads TGTGCCAGCAGCTATTCCAGCAGGGTCAATCAGCCCCAGCATTTT.

This clone showed up just once. This rearrangement joins TRBV5-8 to TRBJ1-5; 11 bases agree with TRBD1. Germline assignment: CDR1 SGHTS and CDR2 YDEGEE. V was clipped by 4 bases and J by 7 bases; unmatched bases: 10. CDR3 length equals 16 residues. CDR3 nucleotides: TGTGCCAGCAGCCCGCGGACAGGGGGCATGATGCAGCCCCAGCATTTT. Translating it yields CASSPRTGGMMQPQHF. The full variable domain, completed using reference TRBV5-8 and TRBJ1-5, is EAGVTQSPTHLIKTRGQQATLRCSPISGHTSVYWYQQALGLGLQFLLWYDEGEERNRGNFPPRFSGRQFPNYSSELNVNALELEDSALYLCASSPRTGGMMQPQHFGDGTRLSIL.

The CDR3 nucleotides read TGCGCCAGCAGCCAAGAACCGGGACTAGCGGGGGGCATACTCACAGATACGCAGTATTTT. It specifies CASSQEPGLAGGILTDTQYF. The V call is TRBV4-1, the J call TRBJ2-3; 15 nucleotides agree with TRBD2. The germline CDR1 and CDR2 sequences are MGHRA and YSYEKL. The CDR3 runs 20 residues. J was trimmed by 2 bases and V by 0 bases; bases with no gene match: 9.

The genes are TRBV18 and TRBJ2-7, with D perhaps TRBD2 (6 bases). V lost 3 bases and J 3 bases, leaving 15 bases between the germline ends. This CDR3 spans 15 amino acids. CDR1 is KGHSH and CDR2 is LQKENI in the germline V gene. CDR3 coding DNA: TGTGCCAGCTCACCTCCGGGACTGGGAGTCTACGAGCAGTACTTC. It codes for CASSPPGLGVYEQYF.

This rearrangement joins TRBV5-1 to TRBJ2-7; D is possibly TRBD1 (6 bases). Germline CDR1 and CDR2: SGHRS and YFSETQ. V was shortened by 0 bases and J by 1 base, with 8 bases between the two germline ends. The CDR3 is made up of 14 amino acids. CDR3 residues: CASSLGTVSYEQYF. The CDR3 bases are TGCGCCAGCAGCTTGGGGACAGTGTCCTACGAGCAGTACTTC.